Sequencing of this TCR beta chain was carried out in a study of blood T cell repertoires in COVID-19. Study summary: Collection of acute and convalescent COVID-19 samples took place in the United States, Italy and Spain. In each case, the material was cDNA or gDNA derived from T cells, B-cell-depleted T cells, or PBMCs.

As processed by the authors: Reference gene primer amplification in the assay estimated nucleated cell counts. Repertoires were generated with immunoSEQ multiplex PCR, while TCRdb's copy carries only in-frame clones and drops some. That table gives V, J and clone size, and the DNA gave D and trimming. Among fewer than 500,000 clones listed, about four fifths were seen once. Germline CDR1 reads MNHNY; CDR2 reads SVGAGI (reference sequence). Trimming cost V 6 bases and J 0 bases, with 8 bases left between them. CDR3 length: 14 residues. In this sample, this clone turned up a few times. The rearrangement joins TRBV6-6 to TRBJ2-2, with a tentative D call TRBD2 (5 bases). The receptor's source is a human donor with acute or convalescent COVID-19. The donor label of this sample is uncertain. The sequencing sample was made of peripheral blood. CDR3 residues: CASRSGANTGELFF. Here the CDR3 DNA reads TGTGCCAGCAGAAGCGGAGCGAACACCGGGGAGCTGTTTTTT.